This T cell receptor beta chain was captured by sequencing in a study of T cell responses to AZD1222 COVID-19 vaccine. Regarding the study as a whole: Spike-specific TCR repertoires showed rising breadth and depth after two AZD1222 doses. Just a handful of AZD1222 recipients tested seropositive at baseline.

For this clone: The antigen remains undetermined.

Pooled samples include second doses given at about 4 or 12 weeks. V was clipped by 6 bases and J by 13 bases, with 16 bases between them. The CDR3 is 13 residues long. Germline values: CDR1 SGHTA, CDR2 FQGNSA. The protocol was immunoSEQ multiplex PCR, while the TCRdb copy is restricted to in-frame clones and leaves out a portion. The repertoire holds under 200,000 clones, just over 90% seen once, with 1% to 1.5% in the top ten. This clonotype was obtained from an adult who received the AZD1222 COVID-19 vaccine. The chain links TRBV7-2 to TRBJ2-6; D is tentatively TRBD1 or TRBD2 (5 bases each). The material sequenced was peripheral blood, taken 28 days after the second AZD1222 dose. CDR3 protein: CASSSGTALVLTF. The CDR3 DNA reads as TGTGCCAGCAGTTCCGGGACGGCCCTAGTCCTGACTTTC. Based on the CDR3 plus reference TRBV7-2 and TRBJ2-6, the full variable domain is GAGVSQSPSNKVTEKGKDVELRCDPISGHTALYWYRQSLGQGLEFLIYFQGNSAPDKSGLPSDRFSAERTGGSVSTLTIQRTQQEDSAVYLCASSSGTALVLTFGAGSRLTVL.